This passage covers 2 T cell receptor beta chains from one sample sequenced in a study of cytomegalovirus exposure and HLA in healthy donors. PCR used 60 Vbeta primers and 13 Jbeta primers. Profiling relied on immunoSEQ multiplex PCR, and the TCRdb table lists in-frame clones only, not all of them. In the table there are 150,000 or so clones, 65% to 70% of which are singletons. The sequenced material came from PBMCs. These receptors all come from a man aged 30-40 years in good health and CMV-seropositive.

This clone was seen a few times. The gene calls are TRBV6-4 and TRBJ1-5; D gene uncertain. Trimming removed 6 bases at V and 4 bases at J, with 10 bases between. CDR1 and CDR2 (germline): MRHNA, SNTAGT. The CDR3 length is 13 residues. The CDR3 is CASSAEENQPQHF. The CDR3 bases are TGTGCCAGCAGCGCCGAGGAAAATCAGCCCCAGCATTTT.

This chain connects TRBV4-1 to TRBJ2-3; D is perhaps TRBD2 (5 bases). Germline-derived CDR1 and CDR2 are MGHRA and YSYEKL. V dropped 0 bases and J dropped 1 base, with 11 bases sitting between them. The CDR3 spans 16 residues. DNA for the CDR3: TGCGCCAGCAGCCAAGATCCGGGATGGGGCACAGATACGCAGTATTTT. Protein product: CASSQDPGWGTDTQYF.